The next 12 T cell receptor beta chains were all read from a single sample in a study of cytomegalovirus exposure and HLA in healthy donors listed by TCRdb under 2017. The library was produced with the immunoSEQ multiplex PCR assay. For the multiplex PCR, a mixture combining 60 forward primers for TCR Vbeta segments and 13 reverse primers for TCR Jbeta segments was used. TCRdb carries this immuneACCESS record with in-frame sequences only. Its versions omit some clonotypes, under half of them owing to an unresolved V gene in the studies checked, with the rest unexplained. This sample lists some 110,000 clones; under 85% were detected once. The ten largest clones take up roughly 1.9% of the sample. Sample: PBMCs. The receptors derive from a young man in good health and CMV-seronegative.

This rearrangement joins TRBV19 to TRBJ1-5; 10 positions agree with TRBD1. The CDR3 runs to 17 residues. V lost 1 base to trimming and J lost 0 bases; unmatched junction nucleotides: 3. Looked up from germline, CDR1 is LNHDA and CDR2 is SQIVND (reference sequence). CDR3 DNA: TGTGCCAGTAGTATAGGGACAGGGGGTGGTAGCAATCAGCCCCAGCATTTT. Amino acids: CASSIGTGGGSNQPQHF.

The count of this clone is one. The CDR3 sequence: CASSIGLAGGRGTDTQYF. As DNA, the CDR3 is TGTGCCAGCAGCATCGGACTAGCGGGGGGGCGGGGCACAGATACGCAGTATTTT. This chain uses TRBV13 with TRBJ2-3, with 15 bases identical to TRBD2. The CDR3 spans 18 residues. The trim removed 5 bases at V and 1 base at J, leaving 7 bases unmatched. Germline loops: CDR1 PRHDT, CDR2 FYEKMQ (reference sequence). Filled out from reference TRBV13 and TRBJ2-3, the complete variable domain reads AAGVIQSPRHLIKEKRETATLKCYPIPRHDTVYWYQQGPGQDPQFLISFYEKMQSDKGSIPDRFSAQQFSDYHSELNMSSLELGDSALYFCASSIGLAGGRGTDTQYFGPGTRLTVL.

The chain couples TRBV7-3 to TRBJ2-7; the D gene is possibly TRBD2 (5 bases). The CDR3 spans 14 residues. V lost 0 bases to trimming and J lost 6 bases, with 12 bases between them. Per germline, CDR1 SGHTA and CDR2 FQGTGA. As DNA, the CDR3 is TGTGCCAGCAGCTTAACGGGCGGGCCCAGCGAGCAGTACTTC. Translating it yields CASSLTGGPSEQYF. Looking up the rest from reference TRBV7-3 and TRBJ2-7 gives the full variable domain: GAGVSQTPSNKVTEKGKYVELRCDPISGHTALYWYRQSLGQGPEFLIYFQGTGAADDSGLPNDRFFAVRPEGSVSTLKIQRTERGDSAVYLCASSLTGGPSEQYFGPGTRLTVT.

The V gene is TRBV6-6, the J gene TRBJ2-2; a weak D match, TRBD1 (5 bases). V lost 5 bases to trimming and J lost 8 bases, with 12 bases between them. The CDR3 covers 13 residues. Looked up from germline, CDR1 is MNHNY and CDR2 is SVGAGI (reference sequence). The CDR3 DNA sequence: TGTGCCAGCAGTCCCTCTGGGGCAGGGGAGCTGTTTTTT. Its protein product is CASSPSGAGELFF.

The chain joins TRBV30 to TRBJ1-4; D remains ambiguous. V was clipped by 8 bases and J by 8 bases, with 15 bases between them. The length of the CDR3 is 12 residues. Germline V gene data show CDR1 as GTSNPN and CDR2 as SVGIG (reference sequence). CDR3 amino acids: CAGGSAGEKLFF. CDR3 bases: TGTGCCGGCGGGTCAGCCGGGGAAAAACTGTTTTTT.

The chain recombines TRBV5-4 with TRBJ2-1; D unclear. CDR3 size: 15 residues. V lost 4 bases and J lost 3, with 14 bases in between. The germline V gene encodes CDR1 SGHNT and CDR2 YYREEE (reference sequence). CDR3 DNA: TGTGCCAGCAGCACGAGGCGGCAGAACTACAATGAGCAGTTCTTC. Amino acids: CASSTRRQNYNEQFF.

CDR3 residues: CASSFTQGWEKLFF. DNA for the CDR3: TGTGCCAGCAGTTTTACCCAGGGGTGGGAAAAACTGTTTTTT. The chain has TRBV28 and TRBJ1-4, with D possibly being TRBD1 (6 bases). The V and J ends lost 3 bases and 8 bases respectively, with 13 bases between them. The CDR3 extends over 14 amino acids. Germline CDR1 reads MDHEN; CDR2 reads SYDVKM.

The chain joins TRBV28 to TRBJ2-2; 10 bases line up with TRBD2. V dropped 6 bases and J dropped 4; count of bases not matched to a gene: 8. Germline CDR1 reads MDHEN; CDR2 reads SYDVKM. CDR3 length: 16 amino acids. CDR3: CASRPGTSEFTGELFF. The CDR3 DNA follows: TGTGCCAGCAGACCCGGGACTAGCGAGTTCACCGGGGAGCTGTTTTTT. Looking up the rest from reference TRBV28 and TRBJ2-2 gives the full variable domain: DVKVTQSSRYLVKRTGEKVFLECVQDMDHENMFWYRQDPGLGLRLIYFSYDVKMKEKGDIPEGYSVSREKKERFSLILESASTNQTSMYLCASRPGTSEFTGELFFGEGSRLTVL.

The gene calls are TRBV5-1 and TRBJ2-1; 14 positions agree with TRBD2. V was pared by 2 bases and J by 6 bases, with 10 bases of the junction left unmatched. Looked up from germline, CDR1 is SGHRS and CDR2 is YFSETQ. The CDR3 totals 18 residues. The CDR3 DNA is TGCGCCAGCAGCTTTTTCCCGGGACTAGCGGGAGTAGTCAATGAGCAGTTCTTC. This translates into CASSFFPGLAGVVNEQFF.

This clone was counted between two and nine times. The chain carries TRBV27 and TRBJ1-6; 9 positions agree with TRBD1. The CDR3 length is 15 residues. V lost 2 bases to trimming and J lost 9 bases; unmatched junction nucleotides: 5. Germline lookup yields CDR1 MNHEY and CDR2 SMNVEV (reference sequence). In nucleotides, the CDR3 is TGTGCCAGCAGTTTAATTACAGGGGGCAGTTCACCCCTCCACTTT. It encodes CASSLITGGSSPLHF.

The chain recombines TRBV5-4 with TRBJ1-2, with D maybe TRBD1 (5 bases). The V end was cut by 3 bases, the J end by 2 bases, with 5 bases between. The CDR3 consists of 12 residues. CDR1 is SGHNT, CDR2 YYREEE, per germline (reference sequence). The CDR3 coding sequence is TGTGCCAGCAGCTCAGGGAACTATGGCTACACCTTC. Translated: CASSSGNYGYTF.

The J gene is TRBJ2-1, the V gene TRBV25-1; 7 bases align to TRBD1. V trimming: 5 bases; J trimming: 9 bases; junction bases outside the gene matches: 16. From germline, CDR1 is MGHDK and CDR2 SYGVNS. The length of the CDR3 is 16 residues. The CDR3 sequence: CASSTLTGSRRGEQFF. The CDR3 nucleotides are TGTGCCAGCAGTACTCTGACAGGGTCGAGACGGGGTGAGCAGTTCTTC.